Listed below are T cell receptor beta chains from one sample, sequenced in a study of vaccination effects on CD4 cells after COVID-19. No antigens are known for them. Method: immunoSEQ multiplex PCR; TCRdb's copy keeps in-frame clones and lacks some. Of tens of thousands of clones in the sample, roughly 76% were seen once. The input for sequencing was CD4+ T cells from PBMCs cultured with HCoV-OC43 spike peptides, taken before COVID-19 vaccination. The receptor source for this set is a human donor who received a COVID-19 vaccine. The CDR3 runs from the conserved cysteine through the conserved F or W. Fields, in order: V gene, J gene, clone size, D gene, CDR3 DNA, CDR3 protein. The D gene is left open where the match is weak. For some rows the clone size is stated as once, few or many, or as a class when expanded; others skip it.

V gene: TRBV18
J gene: TRBJ1-5
clone size: few
D gene: .
CDR3 DNA: TGTGCCAGCTCACTGGGGGCTAGCAATCAGCCCCAGCATTTT
CDR3 protein: CASSLGASNQPQHF

V gene: TRBV29-1
J gene: TRBJ1-5
clone size: .
D gene: .
CDR3 DNA: TGCAGCGTTGAAGAGGGGGGCAATAGCAATCAGCCCCAGCATTTT
CDR3 protein: CSVEEGGNSNQPQHF

V gene: TRBV6-5
J gene: TRBJ2-3
clone size: .
D gene: .
CDR3 DNA: TGTGCCAGCAGTTACCGGAGGGGCACAGATACGCAGTATTTT
CDR3 protein: CASSYRRGTDTQYF

V gene: TRBV11-3
J gene: TRBJ2-1
clone size: .
D gene: TRBD1
CDR3 DNA: TGTGCCAGCAGCCCAGAGACAGGGGTTTACAATGAGCAGTTCTTC
CDR3 protein: CASSPETGVYNEQFF

V gene: TRBV18
J gene: TRBJ1-5
clone size: .
D gene: .
CDR3 DNA: TGTGCCAGCTCACCAAGGGCCCAGAATCAGCCCCAGCATTTT
CDR3 protein: CASSPRAQNQPQHF

V gene: TRBV3-1/TRBV3-2
J gene: TRBJ2-6
clone size: .
D gene: .
CDR3 DNA: TGTGCCAGCAGTCCTAGGAGCTCTGGGGCCAACGTCCTGACTTTC
CDR3 protein: CASSPRSSGANVLTF

V gene: TRBV28
J gene: TRBJ2-2
clone size: .
D gene: TRBD2
CDR3 DNA: TGTGCCAGCAGTTTATGGGGACTAGCGGCGAACACCGGGGAGCTGTTTTTT
CDR3 protein: CASSLWGLAANTGELFF

V gene: TRBV6-5
J gene: TRBJ1-6
clone size: .
D gene: TRBD1
CDR3 DNA: TGTGCCAGCAGGGCAGGGACAGCTTATAATTCACCCCTCCACTTT
CDR3 protein: CASRAGTAYNSPLHF

V gene: TRBV9
J gene: TRBJ2-3
clone size: .
D gene: TRBD2
CDR3 DNA: TGTGCCAGCAGCGTGGGGGGGTTGATGACAGATACGCAGTATTTT
CDR3 protein: CASSVGGLMTDTQYF

V gene: TRBV29-1
J gene: TRBJ1-2
clone size: .
D gene: .
CDR3 DNA: TGCAGCGCAGGGGTGGAAGGCTACACCTTC
CDR3 protein: CSAGVEGYTF

V gene: TRBV30
J gene: TRBJ2-7
clone size: .
D gene: .
CDR3 DNA: TGTGCCTGGAGTGTAGGCGGGGCTACCTACGAGCAGTACTTC
CDR3 protein: CAWSVGGATYEQYF

V gene: TRBV27
J gene: TRBJ2-3
clone size: .
D gene: TRBD2
CDR3 DNA: TGTGCCAGCAGACTAGCGGGAGGGCCCGACACAGATACGCAGTATTTT
CDR3 protein: CASRLAGGPDTDTQYF

V gene: TRBV12-3/TRBV12-4
J gene: TRBJ2-2
clone size: .
D gene: .
CDR3 DNA: TGTGCCAGCAGACGACCTACCGGGGAGCTGTTTTTT
CDR3 protein: CASRRPTGELFF

V gene: TRBV10-3
J gene: TRBJ1-1
clone size: once
D gene: .
CDR3 DNA: TGTGCCACCCGGACCGATCCCAACACTGAAGCTTTCTTT
CDR3 protein: CATRTDPNTEAFF

V gene: TRBV24-1
J gene: TRBJ2-2
clone size: .
D gene: TRBD2
CDR3 DNA: TGTGCCACCAGTGATTTGACTAGCGGGACCGGGGAGCTGTTTTTT
CDR3 protein: CATSDLTSGTGELFF

V gene: TRBV15
J gene: TRBJ2-3
clone size: once
D gene: .
CDR3 DNA: TGTGCCACCAGCAGAGGTGCGCTATCCCGCACAGATACGCAGTATTTT
CDR3 protein: CATSRGALSRTDTQYF

V gene: TRBV6-5
J gene: TRBJ1-4
clone size: once
D gene: .
CDR3 DNA: TGTGCCAGCAGTTCCGACCCCAGCGTTTTACTGGGAAAACTGTTTTTT
CDR3 protein: CASSSDPSVLLGKLFF

V gene: TRBV19
J gene: TRBJ1-6
clone size: .
D gene: .
CDR3 DNA: TGTGCCAGTAACCGCGGGGCGAGCTCCTATAATTCACCCCTCCACTTT
CDR3 protein: CASNRGASSYNSPLHF

V gene: TRBV5-1
J gene: TRBJ2-2
clone size: .
D gene: TRBD2
CDR3 DNA: TGCGCCAGCAGCTTGGCCGCGTCTAGCGGGCCCACCGGGGAGCTGTTTTTT
CDR3 protein: CASSLAASSGPTGELFF

V gene: TRBV4-3
J gene: TRBJ2-1
clone size: .
D gene: TRBD2
CDR3 DNA: TGCGCCAGCAGCCCAACCGGGACTAGCGGGGGGGCCTACAATGAGCAGTTCTTC
CDR3 protein: CASSPTGTSGGAYNEQFF

V gene: TRBV5-1
J gene: TRBJ2-7
clone size: .
D gene: .
CDR3 DNA: TGCGCCAGCAGCTTGTACCCCCCGGGGCGGGAAAGCGAGCAGTACTTC
CDR3 protein: CASSLYPPGRESEQYF

V gene: TRBV2
J gene: TRBJ1-3
clone size: few
D gene: TRBD1
CDR3 DNA: TGTGCCAGCAGTCCGGGACAGGGGTCTGGAAACACCATATATTTT
CDR3 protein: CASSPGQGSGNTIYF

V gene: TRBV30
J gene: TRBJ1-1
clone size: few
D gene: .
CDR3 DNA: TGTGCCTGGACAGTTTTGAACACTGAAGCTTTCTTT
CDR3 protein: CAWTVLNTEAFF

V gene: TRBV7-9
J gene: TRBJ2-2
clone size: .
D gene: .
CDR3 DNA: TGTGCCAGCAGCTTAGGAGGGGCCGGGGAGCTGTTTTTT
CDR3 protein: CASSLGGAGELFF

V gene: TRBV4-3
J gene: TRBJ1-5
clone size: .
D gene: .
CDR3 DNA: TGCGCCAGCAGCCAAGTGCCAGGGGATCAGCCCCAGCATTTT
CDR3 protein: CASSQVPGDQPQHF

V gene: TRBV6-5
J gene: TRBJ2-5
clone size: .
D gene: TRBD2
CDR3 DNA: TGTGCCAGCCGCTGGGGCCCGGGGGGGGTGGAGACCCAGTACTTC
CDR3 protein: CASRWGPGGVETQYF

V gene: TRBV29-1
J gene: TRBJ1-2
clone size: .
D gene: .
CDR3 DNA: TGCAGCGTTCCGTGGGGCGCCGGCTACTATGGCTACACCTTC
CDR3 protein: CSVPWGAGYYGYTF

V gene: TRBV27
J gene: TRBJ2-5
clone size: .
D gene: .
CDR3 DNA: TGTGCCAGCAGTAGGGGGGTTGGGGAGACCCAGTACTTC
CDR3 protein: CASSRGVGETQYF

V gene: TRBV5-4
J gene: TRBJ1-2
clone size: .
D gene: TRBD1
CDR3 DNA: TGTGCCAGCAGCCAGACAGGGGGCCGGGTAGTTGGCTACACCTTC
CDR3 protein: CASSQTGGRVVGYTF

V gene: TRBV4-1
J gene: TRBJ2-3
clone size: .
D gene: .
CDR3 DNA: TGCGCCAGCAAATTGCAAGTGTTGGGATCGACAGATACGCAGTATTTT
CDR3 protein: CASKLQVLGSTDTQYF

V gene: TRBV28
J gene: TRBJ2-7
clone size: .
D gene: .
CDR3 DNA: TGTGCCAGCAGTGGTTGGACAAATTCCTACGAGCAGTACTTC
CDR3 protein: CASSGWTNSYEQYF

V gene: TRBV9
J gene: TRBJ2-5
clone size: .
D gene: TRBD1
CDR3 DNA: TGTGCCAGCAGCGTAGGCGAGGCAGGGGGAGAGACCCAGTACTTC
CDR3 protein: CASSVGEAGGETQYF

V gene: TRBV5-1
J gene: TRBJ2-5
clone size: .
D gene: .
CDR3 DNA: TGCGCCAGCAGCCCCCGCCCGTTCGAAGGGGGAGAGACCCAGTACTTC
CDR3 protein: CASSPRPFEGGETQYF

V gene: TRBV28
J gene: TRBJ1-2
clone size: .
D gene: .
CDR3 DNA: TGTGCCAGCAGTTTTCCATTCAGGGAGGTTCAGGGCTACACCTTC
CDR3 protein: CASSFPFREVQGYTF

V gene: TRBV3-1/TRBV3-2
J gene: TRBJ2-7
clone size: once
D gene: .
CDR3 DNA: TGTGCCAGCAGCCAACAAAGGACGGCTTCGAGCGAGCAGTACTTC
CDR3 protein: CASSQQRTASSEQYF

V gene: TRBV4-1
J gene: TRBJ2-2
clone size: .
D gene: .
CDR3 DNA: TGCGCCAGCAGCCAATTGATGTGGGGGGAGCTGTTTTTT
CDR3 protein: CASSQLMWGELFF

V gene: TRBV7-9
J gene: TRBJ2-3
clone size: .
D gene: TRBD1
CDR3 DNA: TGTGCCAGCAGCTTGGGGACAGGGGGAGATACGCAGTATTTT
CDR3 protein: CASSLGTGGDTQYF

V gene: TRBV19
J gene: TRBJ2-7
clone size: .
D gene: TRBD1
CDR3 DNA: TGTGCCAGTAGTGGGACAGGGGCCTACGAGCAGTACTTC
CDR3 protein: CASSGTGAYEQYF

V gene: TRBV6-6
J gene: TRBJ2-1
clone size: .
D gene: .
CDR3 DNA: TGTGCCAGCAGTCCCGGGTTGAGCTCCTACAATGAGCAGTTCTTC
CDR3 protein: CASSPGLSSYNEQFF

V gene: TRBV11-2
J gene: TRBJ1-2
clone size: .
D gene: .
CDR3 DNA: TGTGCCAGCAGCTTAGACATGACTAACTATGGCTACACCTTC
CDR3 protein: CASSLDMTNYGYTF

V gene: TRBV4-1
J gene: TRBJ1-3
clone size: .
D gene: .
CDR3 DNA: TGCGCCAGCAGCCAAGATCGAACCCCTGGAAACACCATATATTTT
CDR3 protein: CASSQDRTPGNTIYF

V gene: TRBV11-3
J gene: TRBJ2-3
clone size: .
D gene: .
CDR3 DNA: TGTGCCAGCAGCTTAGGGGCCCGCACAGATACGCAGTATTTT
CDR3 protein: CASSLGARTDTQYF

V gene: TRBV19
J gene: TRBJ1-3
clone size: few
D gene: TRBD1
CDR3 DNA: TGTGCCAGTAGTACGCCGGGACAGGGGTTGACCTCTGGAAACACCATATATTTT
CDR3 protein: CASSTPGQGLTSGNTIYF

V gene: TRBV20-1
J gene: TRBJ1-5
clone size: .
D gene: TRBD1
CDR3 DNA: TGCAGTGCTAGTCAGGGGGGAATAGCCGTAGAACGCAATCAGCCCCAGCATTTT
CDR3 protein: CSASQGGIAVERNQPQHF

V gene: TRBV11-2
J gene: TRBJ1-6
clone size: .
D gene: TRBD1
CDR3 DNA: TGTGCCAGCAGCTCTATCCGACAGGGGAACAATTCACCCCTCCACTTT
CDR3 protein: CASSSIRQGNNSPLHF

V gene: TRBV2
J gene: TRBJ2-3
clone size: few
D gene: .
CDR3 DNA: TGTGCCAGCCCGCCGGGGCGCACAGATACGCAGTATTTT
CDR3 protein: CASPPGRTDTQYF

V gene: TRBV11-2
J gene: TRBJ1-1
clone size: .
D gene: .
CDR3 DNA: TGTGCCAGCAGCTTAGAGCCAGGCCAGAACACTGAAGCTTTCTTT
CDR3 protein: CASSLEPGQNTEAFF

V gene: TRBV30
J gene: TRBJ1-2
clone size: few
D gene: .
CDR3 DNA: TGTGCCTGGAGCAGGGATGGCTACACCTTC
CDR3 protein: CAWSRDGYTF

V gene: TRBV28
J gene: TRBJ1-3
clone size: .
D gene: .
CDR3 DNA: TGTGCCAGCGGCGCAGGGAAGTCGGGAAACACCATATATTTT
CDR3 protein: CASGAGKSGNTIYF

V gene: TRBV5-1
J gene: TRBJ2-3
clone size: .
D gene: TRBD1
CDR3 DNA: TGCGCCAGCAGTCCTGGGGGGACAGGGGCCGGAGATACGCAGTATTTT
CDR3 protein: CASSPGGTGAGDTQYF